This T cell receptor beta chain appears in the sequencing data of a study of T-cell memory formation after mild COVID-19. TCRdb re-derived calls from the 5' RACE reads in MiXCR, one entry per CDR3 protein. Here the sample spans about 350,000 distinct CDR3 sequences, roughly 20% being singletons. This clonotype was seen more than once but under ten times. V was clipped by 5 bases and J by 5 bases, with 13 bases between them. Germline V gene data show CDR1 as LNHDA and CDR2 as SQIVND (reference sequence). The CDR3 spans 14 residues. The gene calls are TRBV19 and TRBJ1-5; no clear D gene. The sequenced material came from PBMCs or a T cell subset sorted from them (not recorded which). The TCR originated in a man younger than 35 who had mild COVID-19 (a few samples of this study predate the infection). Cell type and time point are not known. CDR3 nucleotides: TGTGCCAGTAGTCCGAGGGCGCGGGATCAGCCCCAGCATTTT. This codes for CASSPRARDQPQHF.